These T cell receptor beta chains were read from a single sample in a study of OX40 agonist ivuxolimab in advanced cancers. TCRdb keeps only in-frame clones here, not all; method: immunoSEQ multiplex PCR. The sample holds 15,000 to 20,000 clones; 76% are singletons and the top ten take just over 45%. The sample was CD4+ or CD8+ T cells sorted from blood, taken in a trial of the OX40 agonist ivuxolimab. The receptor set was obtained from an adult with an advanced solid tumor such as melanoma, head and neck, liver or kidney cancer. The CDR3 runs from the conserved cysteine through the conserved F or W. Fields, in order: clone size, V gene, CDR3 length, J gene, D gene, CDR3 protein, CDR3 DNA. The D gene is left open where the match is weak. A row's size may be missing; if present it is once, few, many or a size class.

size: .
V: TRBV19
length: 17
J: TRBJ2-1
D: TRBD1
CDR3: CASSPVMTGSAYNEQFF
DNA: TGTGCCAGTAGCCCAGTAATGACAGGGAGCGCCTACAATGAGCAGTTCTTC

size: .
V: TRBV27
length: 14
J: TRBJ2-1
D: .
CDR3: CASSLSIDYNEQFF
DNA: TGTGCCAGCAGTTTATCTATTGATTACAATGAGCAGTTCTTC

size: .
V: TRBV5-4
length: 17
J: TRBJ1-2
D: TRBD1
CDR3: CASSLESGGSLHYGYTF
DNA: TGTGCCAGCAGCTTGGAGTCAGGGGGCTCCCTACACTATGGCTACACCTTC

size: .
V: TRBV9
length: 18
J: TRBJ2-3
D: TRBD2
CDR3: CASSDNSVHGGAVDTQYF
DNA: TGTGCCAGCAGCGACAATTCAGTGCACGGGGGGGCGGTAGATACGCAGTATTTT

size: .
V: TRBV7-8
length: 14
J: TRBJ2-5
D: .
CDR3: CASRLLQGSETQYF
DNA: TGTGCCAGCAGGCTCCTACAGGGATCAGAGACCCAGTACTTC

size: .
V: TRBV11-2
length: 16
J: TRBJ2-1
D: .
CDR3: CASSLVVTYSYNEQFF
DNA: TGTGCCAGCAGCTTAGTGGTCACCTACTCCTACAATGAGCAGTTCTTC

size: once
V: TRBV7-9
length: 12
J: TRBJ2-7
D: .
CDR3: CASSLTSYEQYF
DNA: TGTGCCAGCAGCTTGACCTCCTACGAGCAGTACTTC

size: .
V: TRBV27
length: 16
J: TRBJ1-5
D: TRBD1
CDR3: CASSPDRTYSNQPQHF
DNA: TGTGCCAGCAGTCCGGACAGGACATATAGCAATCAGCCCCAGCATTTT

size: .
V: TRBV4-1
length: 15
J: TRBJ2-7
D: .
CDR3: CASSQDLAESYEQYF
DNA: TGCGCCAGCAGCCAAGACCTTGCGGAATCCTACGAGCAGTACTTC

size: .
V: TRBV4-1
length: 14
J: TRBJ1-6
D: .
CDR3: CASSQVGSNSPLHF
DNA: TGCGCCAGCAGCCAAGTGGGATCCAATTCACCCCTCCACTTT

size: .
V: TRBV27
length: 13
J: TRBJ2-7
D: .
CDR3: CASSLTSSYEQYF
DNA: TGTGCCAGCAGTTTAACCTCCTCCTACGAGCAGTACTTC

size: .
V: TRBV5-6
length: 13
J: TRBJ2-7
D: .
CDR3: CASSYRSSYEQYF
DNA: TGTGCCAGCAGTTACAGAAGCTCCTACGAGCAGTACTTC

size: .
V: TRBV19
length: 15
J: TRBJ1-1
D: .
CDR3: CASIEWRGEDTEAFF
DNA: TGTGCCAGTATAGAATGGCGGGGGGAGGACACTGAAGCTTTCTTT

size: .
V: TRBV27
length: 16
J: TRBJ2-1
D: TRBD2
CDR3: CASSPRLAGGINEQFF
DNA: TGTGCCAGCAGTCCCCGACTAGCGGGGGGGATCAATGAGCAGTTCTTC

size: .
V: TRBV4-1
length: 13
J: TRBJ2-7
D: .
CDR3: CASSQVLGYEQYF
DNA: TGCGCCAGCAGCCAAGTCTTGGGCTACGAGCAGTACTTC

size: once
V: TRBV5-1
length: 16
J: TRBJ1-2
D: .
CDR3: CASSLQSTGPNYGYTF
DNA: TGCGCCAGCAGCCTCCAATCTACGGGCCCTAACTATGGCTACACCTTC

size: .
V: TRBV5-1
length: 16
J: TRBJ2-2
D: .
CDR3: CASSFPGDSYTGELFF
DNA: TGCGCCAGCAGCTTCCCGGGGGACAGCTACACCGGGGAGCTGTTTTTT

size: .
V: TRBV5-5
length: 14
J: TRBJ1-1
D: .
CDR3: CASSSWTAGTEAFF
DNA: TGTGCCAGCAGCTCGTGGACAGCGGGCACTGAAGCTTTCTTT

size: .
V: TRBV27
length: 14
J: TRBJ1-4
D: .
CDR3: CASSQKDGDEKLFF
DNA: TGTGCCAGCAGTCAAAAGGACGGCGATGAAAAACTGTTTTTT

size: .
V: TRBV27
length: 16
J: TRBJ2-1
D: TRBD1
CDR3: CASSGRDRVNYNEQFF
DNA: TGTGCCAGCAGTGGGAGGGACAGGGTAAACTACAATGAGCAGTTCTTC

size: .
V: TRBV27
length: 16
J: TRBJ1-1
D: .
CDR3: CASSLSQGIFGAEAFF
DNA: TGTGCCAGCAGTTTATCGCAGGGTATATTCGGAGCTGAAGCTTTCTTT

size: .
V: TRBV19
length: 17
J: TRBJ2-2
D: .
CDR3: CASSIDRRRMNTGELFF
DNA: TGTGCCAGTAGTATAGATCGTCGCCGAATGAACACCGGGGAGCTGTTTTTT

size: .
V: TRBV11-2
length: 15
J: TRBJ1-2
D: .
CDR3: CASSPPGRINYGYTF
DNA: TGTGCCAGCAGCCCCCCGGGACGGATTAACTATGGCTACACCTTC

size: .
V: TRBV5-6
length: 16
J: TRBJ2-3
D: TRBD1
CDR3: CASRSRGQMKTDTQYF
DNA: TGTGCCAGCAGATCGAGGGGACAGATGAAGACAGATACGCAGTATTTT

size: .
V: TRBV7-9
length: 16
J: TRBJ2-5
D: TRBD1
CDR3: CASSLEGQGYQETQYF
DNA: TGTGCCAGCAGCTTGGAGGGACAGGGGTACCAAGAGACCCAGTACTTC

size: few
V: TRBV4-2
length: 11
J: TRBJ2-1
D: .
CDR3: CASSQGNEQFF
DNA: TGTGCCAGCAGCCAAGGTAATGAGCAGTTCTTC

size: .
V: TRBV7-6
length: 14
J: TRBJ2-3
D: TRBD2
CDR3: CASSATSGKDTQYF
DNA: TGTGCCAGCAGCGCAACTAGCGGGAAGGATACGCAGTATTTT

size: medium-sized
V: TRBV5-1
length: 16
J: TRBJ2-2
D: TRBD1
CDR3: CASSSLPGQLTGELFF
DNA: TGCGCCAGCAGCTCCTTACCGGGACAGCTCACCGGGGAGCTGTTTTTT

size: .
V: TRBV7-9
length: 15
J: TRBJ1-4
D: TRBD1
CDR3: CASSLATGGGEKLFF
DNA: TGTGCCAGCAGCTTAGCCACAGGGGGAGGTGAAAAACTGTTTTTT

size: .
V: TRBV25-1
length: 14
J: TRBJ1-4
D: .
CDR3: CASGARDNNEKLFF
DNA: TGTGCCAGCGGGGCACGGGACAATAATGAAAAACTGTTTTTT

size: .
V: TRBV18
length: 15
J: TRBJ2-2
D: .
CDR3: CASSPIDSNTGELFF
DNA: TGTGCCAGCTCACCTATAGACTCGAACACCGGGGAGCTGTTTTTT

size: .
V: TRBV7-3
length: 15
J: TRBJ1-1
D: .
CDR3: CASSLNSKMNTEAFF
DNA: TGTGCCAGCAGCTTAAACAGCAAAATGAACACTGAAGCTTTCTTT

size: .
V: TRBV4-3
length: 15
J: TRBJ2-7
D: .
CDR3: CASSQAHTMGYEQYF
DNA: TGCGCCAGCAGCCAAGCGCATACGATGGGCTACGAGCAGTACTTC

size: .
V: TRBV27
length: 14
J: TRBJ2-7
D: TRBD1
CDR3: CASSFNRGYGEQYF
DNA: TGTGCCAGCAGTTTTAACAGGGGGTACGGCGAGCAGTACTTC

size: .
V: TRBV7-9
length: 13
J: TRBJ2-5
D: .
CDR3: CASSHGWSETQYF
DNA: TGTGCCAGCAGCCATGGATGGTCAGAGACCCAGTACTTC

size: once
V: TRBV6-1
length: 15
J: TRBJ2-7
D: .
CDR3: CASRAGTAIGYEQYF
DNA: TGTGCCAGCAGGGCCGGGACCGCAATTGGGTACGAGCAGTACTTC

size: .
V: TRBV7-2
length: 15
J: TRBJ2-7
D: TRBD2
CDR3: CASSLRDYPSYEQYF
DNA: TGTGCCAGCAGCTTAAGGGACTACCCCTCCTACGAGCAGTACTTC

size: .
V: TRBV28
length: 18
J: TRBJ2-1
D: TRBD1
CDR3: CASSLGDRLGISYNEQFF
DNA: TGTGCCAGCAGTTTAGGGGACAGGCTAGGTATCTCCTACAATGAGCAGTTCTTC

size: few
V: TRBV9
length: 12
J: TRBJ2-1
D: .
CDR3: CASSGSYNEQFF
DNA: TGTGCCAGTAGCGGTTCCTACAATGAGCAGTTCTTC

size: few
V: TRBV11-1
length: 15
J: TRBJ2-1
D: .
CDR3: CASSLRGSSYNEQFF
DNA: TGTGCCAGCAGCTTAAGGGGCAGCTCCTACAATGAGCAGTTCTTC

size: .
V: TRBV7-9
length: 13
J: TRBJ2-1
D: TRBD1
CDR3: CASSLYRGNEQFF
DNA: TGTGCCAGCAGCTTATACAGGGGTAATGAGCAGTTCTTC

size: once
V: TRBV5-4
length: 12
J: TRBJ2-3
D: .
CDR3: CASSFGTDTQYF
DNA: TGTGCCAGCAGCTTCGGGACAGATACGCAGTATTTT

size: .
V: TRBV5-8
length: 14
J: TRBJ1-5
D: .
CDR3: CASSLALNLPPQHF
DNA: TGTGCCAGCAGCTTGGCCCTGAATCTCCCGCCCCAGCATTTT

size: .
V: TRBV5-4
length: 17
J: TRBJ2-4
D: .
CDR3: CASSLASGSASKNIQYF
DNA: TGTGCCAGCAGCTTGGCTTCGGGGTCCGCGTCCAAAAACATTCAGTACTTC

size: few
V: TRBV9
length: 14
J: TRBJ2-2
D: .
CDR3: CASSPLTHTGELFF
DNA: TGTGCCAGCAGCCCCCTGACCCACACCGGGGAGCTGTTTTTT

size: .
V: TRBV6-5
length: 14
J: TRBJ2-3
D: .
CDR3: CATNPQSSTDTQYF
DNA: TGTGCCACCAACCCCCAGTCATCCACAGATACGCAGTATTTT

size: .
V: TRBV27
length: 14
J: TRBJ2-7
D: TRBD1
CDR3: CASSWTGASYEQYF
DNA: TGTGCCAGCAGTTGGACAGGAGCTTCCTACGAGCAGTACTTC

size: medium-sized
V: TRBV4-3
length: 16
J: TRBJ2-7
D: TRBD2
CDR3: CASSQGSGGSSYEQYF
DNA: TGCGCCAGCAGCCAAGGATCGGGAGGCAGCTCCTACGAGCAGTACTTC

size: medium-sized
V: TRBV19
length: 13
J: TRBJ2-7
D: .
CDR3: CASSFSRNYEQYF
DNA: TGTGCCAGTAGTTTTTCGCGGAACTACGAGCAGTACTTC

size: .
V: TRBV2
length: 11
J: TRBJ1-1
D: .
CDR3: CASPRNTEAFF
DNA: TGTGCCAGCCCCAGGAACACTGAAGCTTTCTTT

size: medium-sized
V: TRBV27
length: 15
J: TRBJ2-5
D: TRBD2
CDR3: CASSLWPSGRETQYF
DNA: TGTGCCAGCAGTTTATGGCCTAGCGGTCGAGAGACCCAGTACTTC

size: .
V: TRBV9
length: 18
J: TRBJ2-1
D: TRBD2
CDR3: CASSKEASGREVVGEQFF
DNA: TGTGCCAGCAGCAAAGAGGCTAGCGGGCGAGAAGTGGTCGGTGAGCAGTTCTTC

size: .
V: TRBV7-9
length: 15
J: TRBJ2-5
D: .
CDR3: CASSLPGTFQETQYF
DNA: TGTGCCAGCAGCCTGCCCGGGACATTCCAAGAGACCCAGTACTTC

size: .
V: TRBV5-3
length: 13
J: TRBJ2-2
D: .
CDR3: CARSLPGAGELFF
DNA: TGTGCCAGAAGCTTGCCAGGGGCCGGGGAGCTGTTTTTT